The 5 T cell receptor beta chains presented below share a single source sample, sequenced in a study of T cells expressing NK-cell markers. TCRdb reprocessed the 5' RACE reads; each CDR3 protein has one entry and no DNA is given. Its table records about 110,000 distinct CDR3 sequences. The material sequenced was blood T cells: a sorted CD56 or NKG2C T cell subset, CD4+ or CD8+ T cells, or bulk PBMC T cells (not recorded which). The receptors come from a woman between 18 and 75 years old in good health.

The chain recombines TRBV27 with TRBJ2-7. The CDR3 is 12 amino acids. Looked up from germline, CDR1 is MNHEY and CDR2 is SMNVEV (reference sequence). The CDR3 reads CASSSDGYEQYF.

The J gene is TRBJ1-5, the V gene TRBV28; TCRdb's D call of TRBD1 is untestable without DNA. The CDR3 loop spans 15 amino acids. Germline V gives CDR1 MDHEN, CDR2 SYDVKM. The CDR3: CASGLGTGGWQPQHF.

CDR3 protein: CASSPTGVRQPQHF. The chain links TRBV7-2 to TRBJ1-5; there is no DNA to check the TCRdb D call of TRBD1. The V gene's germline CDR1 is SGHTA and CDR2 FQGNSA. The CDR3 is 14 amino acids.

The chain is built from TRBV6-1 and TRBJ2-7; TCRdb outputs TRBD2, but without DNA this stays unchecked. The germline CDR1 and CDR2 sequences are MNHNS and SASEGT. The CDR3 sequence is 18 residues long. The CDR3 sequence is CASSRTRGTALPLHEQYF.

CDR3 protein: CATSRVGEGYGYTF. The V and J genes are TRBV15 and TRBJ1-2. This CDR3 contains 14 residues. The germline V gene encodes CDR1 LNHNV and CDR2 YYDKDF (reference sequence).